This is a list of T cell receptor beta chains from one sample in a study of T cell repertoires in cytomegalovirus infection. TCRdb called the reads again in MiXCR, with one record for every CDR3 protein. This sample has about 220,000 distinct CDR3 sequences, with 38% found just once. Their antigen targets remain unknown. The sample here was CD8+ T cells from cultured PBMCs, taken from culture after CMV antigen stimulation. These receptors came from a human donor in good health (CMV status not recorded). Some clones in this sample may be carry-over from other donors' samples. Both conserved end residues are part of each CDR3. D genes are given only for firm matches. Size is omitted from some rows. Given values are once, few, many or a class for expanded clones.

V	size	D	J	CDR3	DNA
TRBV2	NA	NA	TRBJ1-2	CASKDSLPRGRGCTF	TGTGCCAGCAAGGACAGCCTCCCCCGGGGGAGAGGCTGCACCTTC
TRBV19	NA	TRBD2	TRBJ2-1	CASSIASGALREQFF	TGTGCCAGTAGTATAGCTAGCGGGGCCCTTAGAGAGCAGTTCTTC
TRBV11-1	NA	TRBD2	TRBJ2-5	CASSLGLAGTQETQYF	TGTGCCAGCAGCTTGGGACTAGCGGGAACCCAAGAGACCCAGTACTTC
TRBV28	once	TRBD2	TRBJ2-6	CASSFRGGGANVLTF	TGTGCCAGCAGTTTCCGGGGGGGGGGGGCCAACGTCCTGACTTTC
TRBV29-1	few	NA	TRBJ2-1	CSVEGATEIYNEQFF	TGCAGCGTTGAAGGGGCAACAGAGATCTACAATGAGCAGTTCTTC
TRBV27	NA	TRBD1	TRBJ1-4	CASSFTGTDEKLFF	TGTGCCAGCAGTTTTACCGGGACAGATGAAAAACTGTTTTTT
TRBV20-1	NA	NA	TRBJ2-1	CSASGGRYNEQFF	TGCAGTGCTAGCGGGGGGCGGTACAATGAGCAGTTCTTC
TRBV11-2	few	NA	TRBJ2-5	CASSFPSQGQGEGETQYF	TGTGCCAGCAGCTTCCCCAGCCAGGGGCAGGGTGAGGGGGAGACCCAGTACTTC
TRBV6-5	NA	NA	TRBJ2-5	CASSFNGIGETQYF	TGTGCCAGCAGTTTTAACGGGATAGGAGAGACCCAGTACTTC
TRBV6-2/TRBV6-3	NA	NA	TRBJ2-3	CASTEHRNTDTQYF	TGTGCCAGCACCGAACACAGAAACACAGATACGCAGTATTTT
TRBV11-2	NA	NA	TRBJ2-2	CASSFLRTVTGELFF	TGTGCCAGCAGTTTCCTCCGGACAGTCACCGGGGAGCTGTTTTTT
TRBV11-2	NA	NA	TRBJ1-1	CASSGYMNTEAFF	TGTGCCAGCAGCGGATACATGAACACTGAAGCTTTCTTT
TRBV4-1	few	NA	TRBJ1-5	CASSPPEDGPPGNQPQHF	TGCGCCAGCAGCCCGCCCGAAGACGGTCCCCCGGGCAATCAGCCCCAGCATTTT
TRBV7-3	NA	TRBD1	TRBJ2-3	CASYRGGQQDTQYF	TGTGCCAGCTACAGGGGCGGTCAACAAGATACGCAGTATTTT
TRBV4-1	few	TRBD1	TRBJ1-2	CASSLGQGHGYTF	TGCGCCAGCAGCCTCGGACAGGGCCATGGCTACACCTTC
TRBV28	few	NA	TRBJ1-5	CASSPSSPDSSNQPQHF	TGTGCCAGCAGTCCCTCCTCCCCTGACAGTAGCAATCAGCCCCAGCATTTT
TRBV7-2	many	TRBD2	TRBJ2-1	CASSRGTSGTFDEQFF	TGTGCCAGCAGCCGCGGGACTAGCGGGACATTCGATGAGCAGTTCTTC
TRBV28	NA	TRBD1	TRBJ2-7	CASSSQGAQRPFYEQYF	TGTGCCAGCAGCTCACAGGGGGCCCAGCGCCCTTTCTACGAGCAGTACTTC
TRBV27	NA	NA	TRBJ1-2	CASSLTSNYGYTF	TGTGCCAGCAGTTTAACCAGTAACTATGGCTACACCTTC
TRBV6-1	NA	TRBD1	TRBJ1-1	CASSVDRVVYWRTFTEAFF	TGTGCCAGCAGTGTGGACAGGGTCGTTTATTGGAGAACTTTCACTGAAGCTTTCTTT
TRBV27	NA	NA	TRBJ1-1	CASTLGGLNTEAFF	TGTGCCAGCACCTTGGGGGGCTTGAACACTGAAGCTTTCTTT
TRBV10-2	few	NA	TRBJ2-3	CASSVSESTDTQYF	TGCGCCAGCAGCGTAAGCGAGAGCACAGATACGCAGTATTTT
TRBV7-3	NA	NA	TRBJ2-3	CASSSRTTSTDTQYF	TGTGCCAGCAGCTCGCGGACTACGAGCACAGATACGCAGTATTTT
TRBV20-1	NA	NA	TRBJ1-5	CSASKVGEEYSNQPQHF	TGCAGTGCTAGTAAGGTTGGAGAGGAGTATAGCAATCAGCCCCAGCATTTT
TRBV4-1	NA	NA	TRBJ1-5	CASSQVWGLSNQPQHF	TGCGCCAGCAGCCAAGTTTGGGGCCTCAGCAATCAGCCCCAGCATTTT
TRBV20-1	once	NA	TRBJ2-7	CSAKNYRDGPTYEQYF	TGCAGTGCTAAAAATTATAGGGACGGTCCGACCTACGAGCAGTACTTC
TRBV27	few	TRBD1	TRBJ2-1	CASSDATGWSYNEQFF	TGTGCCAGCAGTGACGCGACAGGGTGGTCCTACAATGAGCAGTTCTTC
TRBV5-1	few	NA	TRBJ1-1	CASSLRLDTEAFF	TGCGCCAGCAGCCTTAGACTCGACACTGAAGCTTTCTTT
TRBV5-4	few	NA	TRBJ2-2	CASSQALGSKGTGELFF	TGTGCCAGCAGCCAGGCCCTGGGCAGCAAGGGCACCGGGGAGCTGTTTTTT
TRBV28	NA	NA	TRBJ1-2	CASSPRSAPYGYTF	TGTGCCAGCAGTCCCCGCAGCGCTCCCTATGGCTACACCTTC
TRBV7-9	NA	NA	TRBJ2-5	CASSLGTEETQYF	TGTGCCAGCAGCTTAGGGACAGAAGAGACCCAGTACTTC
TRBV6-5	few	TRBD1	TRBJ1-6	CASSYSGRGQDSPLHF	TGTGCCAGCAGTTACTCCGGCAGGGGGCAGGATTCACCCCTCCACTTT
TRBV11-2	NA	TRBD2	TRBJ2-7	CASSLVLAGNQYF	TGTGCCAGCAGCTTAGTTCTAGCGGGGAATCAGTACTTC
TRBV12-3/TRBV12-4	NA	TRBD2	TRBJ2-1	CASSFGGGSNNEQFF	TGTGCCAGCAGTTTCGGCGGGGGATCTAACAATGAGCAGTTCTTC
TRBV5-6	NA	TRBD2	TRBJ2-5	CASSLRPGAGGSQETQYF	TGTGCCAGCAGCTTGCGACCCGGAGCGGGAGGGAGCCAAGAGACCCAGTACTTC
TRBV20-1	NA	TRBD2	TRBJ2-3	CSEKLAGVIDTQYF	TGCAGTGAGAAATTAGCGGGAGTCATAGATACGCAGTATTTT
TRBV7-6	few	NA	TRBJ1-2	CASSAAILPSSGYTF	TGTGCCAGCAGCGCGGCGATACTCCCATCTTCAGGCTACACCTTC
TRBV7-4	NA	NA	TRBJ2-7	CASSLNTGSSYEQYF	TGTGCCAGCAGCTTAAACACAGGGTCCTCCTACGAGCAGTACTTC
TRBV4-1	many	NA	TRBJ1-2	CASSQGQGSNYGYTF	TGCGCCAGCAGCCAAGGCCAGGGATCTAACTATGGCTACACCTTC
TRBV7-2	many	TRBD2	TRBJ2-7	CASRQGLAGVHSYEQYF	TGTGCCAGCAGACAGGGACTAGCGGGAGTCCACTCCTACGAGCAGTACTTC
TRBV7-2	NA	NA	TRBJ1-4	CASSPRDRPNEKLFF	TGTGCCAGCAGCCCGAGGGACCGGCCTAATGAAAAACTGTTTTTT
TRBV6-2/TRBV6-3	NA	NA	TRBJ2-1	CASIQDRSSYNEQFF	TGTGCCAGCATCCAGGACCGAAGCTCCTACAATGAGCAGTTCTTC
TRBV7-8	NA	NA	TRBJ2-7	CASSLTSEQYF	TGTGCCAGCAGCTTAACTAGCGAGCAGTACTTC
TRBV7-3	NA	NA	TRBJ2-3	CASSPTTLSTDTQYF	TGTGCCAGCAGCCCCACGACCTTAAGCACAGATACGCAGTATTTT
TRBV7-4	NA	TRBD2	TRBJ2-1	CASSFAGAAYNEQFF	TGTGCCAGCAGCTTTGCGGGAGCGGCCTACAATGAGCAGTTCTTC
TRBV19	few	TRBD2	TRBJ2-1	CASSIVWEGLDNEQFF	TGTGCCAGTAGTATAGTCTGGGAGGGCCTAGACAATGAGCAGTTCTTC
TRBV9	once	NA	TRBJ1-1	CASSVDNTEAFF	TGTGCCAGCAGCGTAGATAACACTGAAGCTTTCTTT
TRBV7-6	NA	NA	TRBJ2-7	CASSLGSDSYEQYF	TGTGCCAGCAGCTTAGGTAGCGACTCCTACGAGCAGTACTTC
TRBV7-9	NA	TRBD2	TRBJ2-5	CASSIGTSDQETQYF	TGTGCCAGCAGCATCGGGACTAGCGATCAAGAGACCCAGTACTTC